The 22 T cell receptor beta chains listed next were all sequenced from one sample in a study of blood T cell repertoires in COVID-19. This table comes from immunoSEQ multiplex PCR, and its TCRdb copy is limited to in-frame clones, with some not included. The sample comprises roughly 230,000 clones, 70% to 90% of which are singletons, and 0.98% rests with the top ten. Source material: peripheral blood. The receptors come from a man in his forties with acute or convalescent COVID-19.

Here the CDR3 reads CASSLGLGQLAKNIQYF. CDR3 nucleotide sequence: TGTGCCAGCAGCTTAGGGCTGGGGCAGCTAGCCAAAAACATTCAGTACTTC. The chain employs TRBV7-9 and TRBJ2-4; possibly TRBD1 for D (5 bases). The germline V gene has CDR1 SEHNR and CDR2 FQNEAQ (reference sequence). CDR3 length: 17 amino acids. V was trimmed by 1 base and J by 0 bases, leaving 13 bases between them.

The chain employs TRBV30 and TRBJ1-4, with D possibly matching TRBD1 (6 bases). The CDR3 covers 12 residues. Germline loops: CDR1 GTSNPN, CDR2 SVGIG (reference sequence). The germline V and J ends were trimmed by 6 bases and 8 bases, with 13 bases remaining between them. Here the CDR3 reads CACQSRGEKLFF. In DNA form, the CDR3 reads TGTGCCTGTCAGAGCAGGGGCGAAAAACTGTTTTTT.

The chain has TRBV5-4 and TRBJ2-5; 11 nucleotides match TRBD1. The CDR3 extends over 15 amino acids. Germline lookup yields CDR1 SGHNT and CDR2 YYREEE (reference sequence). J was trimmed by 4 bases and V by 0 bases; bases with no gene match: 2. The CDR3 DNA sequence: TGTGCCAGCAGCTTGGGGGGGACAGGGGGAGAGACCCAGTACTTC. This codes for CASSLGGTGGETQYF.

The chain employs TRBV25-1 and TRBJ1-2; D might be TRBD1 (5 bases). Between the trimmed V and J ends, which lost 3 bases and 3 bases, there was a span of 11 bases. CDR3 length: 14 amino acids. CDR1 MGHDK and CDR2 SYGVNS come from the germline V gene. The CDR3 loop is CASSESGRDYGYTF. The DNA of the CDR3 is TGTGCCAGCAGTGAGTCGGGCAGGGACTATGGCTACACCTTC.

V gene TRBV3-1 (or the pseudogene TRBV3-2) combines with J gene TRBJ1-1; weak D call: TRBD1 (6 bases). The CDR3 consists of 13 residues. Trimming took off 6 bases at V and 4 bases at J, with 12 bases between the two ends. Germline CDR1 reads LGHDT; CDR2 reads YNNKEL (reference sequence). CDR3 protein: CASSDRPGTEAFF. As DNA, the CDR3 is TGTGCCAGCAGTGACAGGCCGGGCACTGAAGCTTTCTTT.

This clone was detected once. The chain carries TRBV2 and TRBJ2-3; 10 bases line up with TRBD2. This CDR3 contains 18 residues. The V gene end was trimmed by 2 bases and the J gene end by 7 bases; junction bases not matched to a gene: 15. In germline, CDR1 is SNHLY, CDR2 FYNNEI. The CDR3: CASSESGLAGVTQNTQYF. The CDR3 DNA sequence: TGTGCCAGCAGTGAATCTGGGCTAGCGGGGGTGACTCAAAATACGCAGTATTTT.

This sequence joins TRBV7-9 and TRBJ1-1; D is uncertain. Germline values: CDR1 SEHNR, CDR2 FQNEAQ (reference sequence). The CDR3 extends over 13 amino acids. Trimming removed 7 bases at V and 1 base at J, with 10 bases between. The CDR3 DNA sequence: TGTGCCAGCACCAGGCCATCGAACACTGAAGCTTTCTTT. Its translation is CASTRPSNTEAFF. Using reference TRBV7-9 and TRBJ1-1 for the parts outside the CDR3, the full variable domain is DTGVSQNPRHKITKRGQNVTFRCDPISEHNRLYWYRQTLGQGPEFLTYFQNEAQLEKSRLLSDRFSAERPKGSFSTLEIQRTEQGDSAMYLCASTRPSNTEAFFGQGTRLTVV.

The genes are TRBV28 and TRBJ2-2, with D tentatively TRBD1 (6 bases). CDR3 length: 13 residues. The germline CDR1 and CDR2 sequences are MDHEN and SYDVKM. The germline V and J ends were trimmed by 6 bases and 5 bases, with 10 bases remaining between them. In DNA form, the CDR3 reads TGTGCCAGCAGGAACACAGGGACCGGGGAGCTGTTTTTT. This gives the protein CASRNTGTGELFF.

V gene TRBV19 combines with J gene TRBJ1-5; D is unresolved. CDR3 length equals 11 residues. Germline V CDR1 and CDR2: LNHDA, SQIVND (reference sequence). The ends were cut back, 7 bases at V and 11 bases at J, with 12 bases in the middle. CDR3 sequence reads: CASKGWEAQHF. In DNA form, the CDR3 reads TGTGCCAGTAAAGGCTGGGAGGCCCAGCATTTT.

J is TRBJ2-1 and V is TRBV11-2, with 7 bases lining up with TRBD1. The trim removed 5 bases at V and 5 bases at J, leaving 12 bases unmatched. Germline loops: CDR1 SGHAT, CDR2 FQNNGV. CDR3 length equals 16 residues. The CDR3 loop is CASSGLLEGADNEQFF. DNA of the CDR3: TGTGCCAGCAGCGGACTGCTTGAGGGGGCTGACAATGAGCAGTTCTTC.

The chain combines TRBV7-2 with TRBJ1-1; TRBD1 is a possible D gene (6 bases). The germline V and J ends were trimmed by 5 bases and 1 base, with 17 bases remaining between them. The CDR3 covers 16 residues. CDR1 and CDR2 from the germline V gene are SGHTA and FQGNSA. CDR3 bases: TGTGCCAGCAGCCCAGTTAGGGGGGGAAAGAACACTGAAGCTTTCTTT. The encoded protein is CASSPVRGGKNTEAFF. Together with reference TRBV7-2 and TRBJ1-1, the CDR3 gives the full variable domain: GAGVSQSPSNKVTEKGKDVELRCDPISGHTALYWYRQSLGQGLEFLIYFQGNSAPDKSGLPSDRFSAERTGGSVSTLTIQRTQQEDSAVYLCASSPVRGGKNTEAFFGQGTRLTVV.

The chain is built from TRBV24-1 and TRBJ1-2; no clear D gene. V was pared by 3 bases and J by 3 bases, with 4 bases between. The germline V gene has CDR1 KGHDR and CDR2 SFDVKD. The CDR3 has 12 residues. The DNA of the CDR3 is TGTGCCACCAGTGATCCCTACTATGGCTACACCTTC. Translating it yields CATSDPYYGYTF.

The genes are TRBV2 and TRBJ2-7; 7 positions match TRBD1. The V and J ends lost 7 bases and 4 bases, in that order; junction bases with no gene match: 13. Per germline, CDR1 SNHLY and CDR2 FYNNEI. The CDR3 totals 15 residues. CDR3 protein: CASMVETGYSYEQYF. The CDR3 DNA follows: TGTGCCAGCATGGTTGAGACAGGGTATTCATACGAGCAGTACTTC. Looking up the rest from reference TRBV2 and TRBJ2-7 gives the full variable domain: EPEVTQTPSHQVTQMGQEVILRCVPISNHLYFYWYRQILGQKVEFLVSFYNNEISEKSEIFDDQFSVERPDGSNFTLKIRSTKLEDSAMYFCASMVETGYSYEQYFGPGTRLTVT.

The chain carries TRBV7-2 and TRBJ2-5; TRBD1 matches at 7 bases. CDR3 length: 14 residues. Germline V gives CDR1 SGHTA, CDR2 FQGNSA. V gave up 6 bases and J gave up 5 bases; unmatched junction bases: 9. Written as DNA, the CDR3 is TGTGCCAGCAGACAACAGGGGTGGTCGGAGACCCAGTACTTC. Translating it yields CASRQQGWSETQYF.

The genes are TRBV18 and TRBJ2-6, with TRBD1 identical over 7 bases. CDR1 and CDR2 from the germline V gene are KGHSH and LQKENI. This CDR3 has 16 residues. V lost 2 bases to trimming and J lost 2 bases; unmatched junction nucleotides: 3. This CDR3 reads CASSPTTGAGANVLTF. The DNA of the CDR3 is TGTGCCAGCTCACCAACAACAGGGGCTGGGGCCAACGTCCTGACTTTC.

The rearrangement links TRBV4-1 to TRBJ2-3; 8 bases map to TRBD1. V dropped 9 bases and J dropped 6; count of bases not matched to a gene: 17. The CDR3 extends over 16 amino acids. The germline gives CDR1 MGHRA, CDR2 YSYEKL. The DNA for the CDR3 is TGCGCCAGTACCCTAAAGGGGGAAGGACAGGGCGATACGCAGTATTTT. Protein product: CASTLKGEGQGDTQYF.

V gene TRBV6-2 or TRBV6-3 combines with J gene TRBJ1-5; tentative D call: TRBD1 (6 bases). The germline gives CDR1 MNHEY, CDR2 SVGEGT. The germline V and J ends were trimmed by 0 bases and 1 base, with 19 bases remaining between them. The CDR3 consists of 19 residues. CDR3 nucleotides: TGTGCCAGCAGTTACTCCCTCCCCTCCAGGGGAAAGAGCAATCAGCCCCAGCATTTT. Translated, it gives CASSYSLPSRGKSNQPQHF.

CDR3 bases: TGCGCCAGCAGCCCGGACAGGGTTGATGGCTACACCTTC. Translated: CASSPDRVDGYTF. The chain combines TRBV5-1 with TRBJ1-2; the match to TRBD1 covers 8 bases. Germline V gene data show CDR1 as SGHRS and CDR2 as YFSETQ. The V gene end was trimmed by 4 bases and the J gene end by 6 bases; junction bases not matched to a gene: 5. This CDR3 contains 13 residues. The complete variable domain, with remaining parts taken from reference TRBV5-1 and TRBJ1-2, reads KAGVTQTPRYLIKTRGQQVTLSCSPISGHRSVSWYQQTPGQGLQFLFEYFSETQRNKGNFPGRFSGRQFSNSRSEMNVSTLELGDSALYLCASSPDRVDGYTFGSGTRLTVV.

This clone was seen a handful of times. This chain links TRBV7-9 with TRBJ1-1, with D possibly being TRBD1 (5 bases). Trimming left V 5 bases short and J 7 bases short, with 11 bases between. The CDR3 has 12 residues. In germline, CDR1 is SEHNR, CDR2 FQNEAQ (reference sequence). CDR3 bases: TGTGCCAGCAGCATTACAGGAATTGAAGCTTTCTTT. It codes for CASSITGIEAFF.

The J gene is TRBJ1-2, the V gene TRBV21-1; the table's TRBD1 call for D was not verified on the DNA. TRBV21-1 is a pseudogene locus. This CDR3 is 16 amino acids long. Written as DNA, the CDR3 is TGTGCCAGCAGCAAAGAGGGACAGGGTTTCCACTATGGCTACACCTTC. Amino acids: CASSKEGQGFHYGYTF.

V and J are TRBV6-5 and TRBJ2-1; 7 bases map to TRBD2. Germline assignment: CDR1 MNHEY and CDR2 SVGAGI. This CDR3 has 14 amino acids. Trimming cost V 7 bases and J 4 bases; bases outside gene matches: 7. CDR3 sequence: CASNRAGTYNEQFF. The CDR3 nucleotides read TGTGCCAGCAATCGAGCGGGGACGTACAATGAGCAGTTCTTC.

This chain links TRBV29-1 with TRBJ2-7, with TRBD2 as a possible D gene (5 bases). Germline values: CDR1 SQVTM, CDR2 ANQGSEA. Trimming took 4 bases from V and 5 from J, leaving 9 bases between them. The CDR3 loop spans 11 amino acids. The CDR3 region has the DNA TGCAGCGTTGCCCCGGGGAACGAGCAGTACTTC. Protein sequence: CSVAPGNEQYF.